The 26 T cell receptor beta chains presented below share a single source sample, sequenced in a study of shared clonotypes between healthy human individuals. The method was immunoSEQ multiplex PCR; TCRdb's version includes in-frame clones alone and lacks a portion of them. The table includes a few million clones, about 94% detected once. Sample: naive CD4+ T cells sorted from blood. Subset reported: CD45RA+ positively selected. These TCRs come from a man aged 18 to 29 in good health.

This chain uses TRBV4-1 with TRBJ1-4, with no clear D. V gave up 4 bases and J gave up 8 bases, with 14 bases separating them. From germline, CDR1 is MGHRA and CDR2 YSYEKL. This CDR3 has 14 residues. CDR3 DNA: TGCGCCAGCAGCCGGAGGAACCAAGGAGAAAAACTGTTTTTT. Its protein product is CASSRRNQGEKLFF.

Details on this clone: The sample contains more than one DNA sequence encoding this CDR3. CDR3 loop: CASSRGAYEQYF. The CDR3 coding sequence is TGTGCCAGCAGTCGGGGGGCCTACGAGCAGTACTTC. This chain connects TRBV6-5 to TRBJ2-7, with TRBD2 identical over 7 bases. Per the germline V gene, CDR1 is MNHEY and CDR2 is SVGAGI. V dropped 5 bases and J dropped 2; count of bases not matched to a gene: 0. CDR3 length: 12 amino acids.

The chain joins TRBV6-5 to TRBJ1-4; unclear D gene. This CDR3 spans 15 amino acids. V was cut by 2 bases and J by 6 bases, with 13 bases left in between. Germline values: CDR1 MNHEY, CDR2 SVGAGI. The CDR3 coding sequence is TGTGCCAGCAGTTACCTCGGAACCCGGGATGAAAAACTGTTTTTT. Protein product: CASSYLGTRDEKLFF.

The chain carries TRBV6-5 and TRBJ1-3; the D gene is possibly TRBD1 (5 bases). From germline, CDR1 is MNHEY and CDR2 SVGAGI. Trimming pared 6 bases from V and 9 bases from J, leaving 21 bases between. This CDR3 is built from 15 residues. Here the CDR3 DNA reads TGTGCCAGCAGATCGGACGGCCTCCTGAGGGGCACCATATATTTT. Translating it yields CASRSDGLLRGTIYF.

The rearrangement uses TRBV30 and TRBJ2-5, with D hard to call. The CDR3 consists of 17 residues. V lost 0 bases to trimming and J lost 5 bases, with 22 bases between them. Per germline, CDR1 GTSNPN and CDR2 SVGIG (reference sequence). CDR3 nucleotides: TGTGCCTGGAGTGTACGGTTTAGTATAGTTTCCAGGGAGACCCAGTACTTC. Protein product: CAWSVRFSIVSRETQYF.

This chain joins TRBV19 and TRBJ2-7; 7 bases are a match to TRBD2. Germline V CDR1 and CDR2: LNHDA, SQIVND (reference sequence). The V segment lost 3 bases and the J segment 0 bases; nucleotides outside the gene matches: 8. This CDR3 is built from 16 residues. The CDR3 loop reads CASSMFPSGNSYEQYF. The CDR3 nucleotides read TGTGCCAGTAGTATGTTTCCGAGCGGGAACTCCTACGAGCAGTACTTC.

The chain joins TRBV14 to TRBJ1-2; 8 positions match TRBD1. The CDR3 is 15 residues long. After removal of 3 bases from V and 2 bases from J, the junction contained 5 bases not matched to a gene. CDR1 SGHDN and CDR2 FVKESK come from the germline V gene. Here the CDR3 reads CASSQGDRMNYGYTF. CDR3 sequence (DNA): TGTGCCAGCAGCCAGGGGGACAGGATGAACTATGGCTACACCTTC.

V and J are TRBV28 and TRBJ2-3; weak D call: TRBD2 (5 bases). The germline V gene has CDR1 MDHEN and CDR2 SYDVKM. This CDR3 comprises 16 residues. V was shortened by 7 bases and J by 0 bases, with 17 bases between the two germline ends. The CDR3 DNA reads TGTGCCAGCACCCTCAGTGGTCCGGGAAGCACAGATACGCAGTATTTT. Encoded protein: CASTLSGPGSTDTQYF.

The chain is built from TRBV2 and TRBJ2-7; TRBD1 agrees at 11 bases. V dropped 6 bases and J dropped 5; count of bases not matched to a gene: 15. The CDR3 spans 17 residues. Germline lookup yields CDR1 SNHLY and CDR2 FYNNEI. The CDR3: CASRSIPPGQGGHEQYF. CDR3 bases: TGTGCCAGCAGATCTATACCCCCGGGACAGGGGGGCCACGAGCAGTACTTC.

J is TRBJ2-1 and V is TRBV28, with no clear D. The CDR3 has 12 amino acids. The germline V gene has CDR1 MDHEN and CDR2 SYDVKM. With 1 base removed from V and 12 bases from J, the gap between germline ends came to 10 bases. The CDR3 here is CASSLLSGLQFF. CDR3 DNA sequence: TGTGCCAGCAGTTTATTGTCAGGATTGCAGTTCTTC.

The V and J genes are TRBV5-4 and TRBJ2-2; 11 nucleotides match TRBD2. The CDR3 consists of 17 residues. J lost 2 bases, V lost 5 bases, and 8 bases had no gene match. Germline lookup yields CDR1 SGHNT and CDR2 YYREEE (reference sequence). CDR3 nucleotides: TGTGCCAGCAGTCGCTACGGGACTAGCGGAAACACCGGGGAGCTGTTTTTT. The encoded protein is CASSRYGTSGNTGELFF.

The chain is built from TRBV11-3 and TRBJ2-2; a weak D match, TRBD2 (5 bases). The germline V gene has CDR1 SGHNT and CDR2 YENEEA. The length of the CDR3 is 15 residues. Trimming took off 0 bases at V and 7 bases at J, with 12 bases between the two ends. The CDR3 sequence is CASSLDYPGSGELFF. DNA for the CDR3: TGTGCCAGCAGCTTAGATTATCCGGGAAGCGGGGAGCTGTTTTTT.

Concerning this clone itself: The sample contains more than one DNA sequence encoding this CDR3. The rearrangement links TRBV30 to TRBJ2-7; D is unclear. This CDR3 has 12 residues. Germline V gene sequence: CDR1 GTSNPN, CDR2 SVGIG (reference sequence). Trimming removed 2 bases from V and 0 bases from J, with 5 bases in between. The CDR3 DNA sequence: TGTGCCTGGAGTCGCGCCTCCTACGAGCAGTACTTC. Translating it yields CAWSRASYEQYF.

J is TRBJ1-2 and V is TRBV5-4; TRBD1 matches at 7 bases. Germline V CDR1 and CDR2: SGHNT, YYREEE (reference sequence). With V trimmed by 5 bases and J by 2 bases, 12 bases remained unmatched. The CDR3 is 16 amino acids. CDR3 loop: CASRLLGQQINYGYTF. Written as DNA, the CDR3 is TGTGCCAGCAGGTTGCTGGGACAGCAGATCAACTATGGCTACACCTTC.

The rearrangement links TRBV5-4 to TRBJ1-4; the D is unclear. Germline CDR1 is SGHNT and CDR2 is YYREEE (reference sequence). The CDR3 has 16 amino acids. V was shortened by 0 bases and J by 0 bases, with 9 bases between the two germline ends. The CDR3 bases are TGTGCCAGCAGCTTGGCGGGAACGGCAACTAATGAAAAACTGTTTTTT. It encodes CASSLAGTATNEKLFF.

As regards this clone: Distinct nucleotide sequences in the sample also encode this CDR3. The CDR3 here is CASSQNTGELFF. Written as DNA, the CDR3 is TGCGCCAGCAGCCAGAACACCGGGGAGCTGTTTTTT. The genes are TRBV5-1 and TRBJ2-2; unclear D gene. The CDR3 totals 12 residues. The V gene's germline CDR1 is SGHRS and CDR2 YFSETQ. V was pared by 4 bases and J by 1 base, with 2 bases between.

The V gene is TRBV7-2, the J gene TRBJ2-5, with D unresolved. Germline loops: CDR1 SGHTA, CDR2 FQGNSA. Trimming cost V 4 bases and J 5 bases, with 8 bases left between them. This CDR3 has 12 residues. The CDR3 spells CASSSFGETQYF. The CDR3 DNA is TGTGCCAGCAGCTCCTTCGGGGAGACCCAGTACTTC.

This rearrangement joins TRBV19 to TRBJ2-1; D gene uncertain. Trimming cost V 4 bases and J 2 bases, with 6 bases left between them. The CDR3 covers 13 residues. Looked up from germline, CDR1 is LNHDA and CDR2 is SQIVND (reference sequence). CDR3 loop: CASSSKPYNEQFF. In nucleotides, the CDR3 is TGTGCCAGTAGTAGTAAACCCTACAATGAGCAGTTCTTC.

This chain uses TRBV25-1 with TRBJ2-3; 11 nucleotides match TRBD2. J lost 9 bases, V lost 2 bases, and 13 bases had no gene match. Germline CDR1 MGHDK, CDR2 SYGVNS. This CDR3 has 17 amino acids. CDR3 sequence (DNA): TGTGCCAGCAGTGAAACCCCCGGGACTAGCGGCCTAGACACGCAGTATTTT. This gives the protein CASSETPGTSGLDTQYF.

The rearrangement links TRBV7-8 to TRBJ2-4, with no clear D. The V end was cut by 2 bases, the J end by 3 bases, with 14 bases between. Per germline, CDR1 SGHVS and CDR2 FQNEAQ. This CDR3 region has 16 residues. The CDR3, as DNA: TGTGCCAGCAGCTTAAGTTGGTCGACCGGCAAAAACATTCAGTACTTC. Its protein is CASSLSWSTGKNIQYF.

The rearrangement joins TRBV6-1 to TRBJ1-3, with D unclear. V was clipped by 4 bases and J by 0 bases, with 22 bases between them. The CDR3 loop spans 19 amino acids. Germline loops: CDR1 MNHNS, CDR2 SASEGT. This CDR3 is CASSASGLMARYSGNTIYF. CDR3 nucleotides: TGTGCCAGCAGTGCGTCTGGACTGATGGCACGCTACTCTGGAAACACCATATATTTT.

V gene TRBV11-2 combines with J gene TRBJ1-6; 7 bases are shared with TRBD1. V dropped 5 bases and J dropped 6; count of bases not matched to a gene: 4. Germline CDR1 and CDR2: SGHAT and FQNNGV. The CDR3 has 14 residues. The CDR3: CASSLDRINSPLHF. For the CDR3, the DNA is TGTGCCAGCAGCCTGGACAGGATTAATTCACCCCTCCACTTT.

This clone was detected only once. The rearrangement uses TRBV11-2 and TRBJ2-4, with unresolved D. The CDR3 runs 12 residues. V lost 4 bases to trimming and J lost 6 bases, with 7 bases between them. The germline V gene has CDR1 SGHAT and CDR2 FQNNGV. CDR3 nucleotide sequence: TGTGCCAGCAGCTCCAACCCAAACATTCAGTACTTC. Translating it yields CASSSNPNIQYF.

This sequence joins TRBV18 and TRBJ2-7, with D uncertain. The CDR3 covers 13 residues. Trimming took 3 bases from V and 2 from J, leaving 8 bases between them. CDR1 KGHSH and CDR2 LQKENI come from the germline V gene. The CDR3 nucleotides read TGTGCCAGCTCACCGGAGCTGACCTACGAGCAGTACTTC. Its protein is CASSPELTYEQYF.

This chain joins TRBV11-2 and TRBJ1-5, with 7 nucleotides matching TRBD1. CDR1 and CDR2 (germline): SGHAT, FQNNGV. The CDR3 consists of 14 residues. The J segment lost 7 bases and the V segment lost 5 bases, leaving 8 bases of the junction unmatched. The CDR3, as DNA: TGTGCCAGCAGCCAAGGACAGGTAGGGCAGCCCCAGCATTTT. Translation: CASSQGQVGQPQHF.

The rearrangement uses TRBV11-2 and TRBJ2-7, with TRBD2 matching over 7 bases. Trimming at V came to 5 bases and at J to 1 base, leaving 8 bases not matched to a gene. The CDR3 has 15 residues. Germline values: CDR1 SGHAT, CDR2 FQNNGV. The CDR3 DNA reads as TGTGCCAGCAGCCCCCGGTCTAGCGGTTCCTACGAGCAGTACTTC. This codes for CASSPRSSGSYEQYF.